Below, 15 T cell receptor beta chains from the same sample are listed, as sequenced in a study of T cell clones after liver transplantation. Clones were sequenced by immunoSEQ multiplex PCR, and TCRdb holds only the in-frame ones, with some missing. This table has some 110,000 clones, 90% appearing once. Specimen: CD4+ T cells from blood, collected 12 months after liver transplant. All receptors derive from a human patient who received a liver transplant. Some T cells may possibly be graft donor cells.

In DNA form, the CDR3 reads TGTGCCAGCAGCCGGGGACAGGCCTACGAGCAGTACTTC. This gives the protein CASSRGQAYEQYF. The chain joins TRBV5-8 to TRBJ2-7, with 8 bases fitting TRBD1. The V gene end was trimmed by 4 bases and the J gene end by 2 bases; junction bases not matched to a gene: 2. The CDR3 consists of 13 residues. In germline, CDR1 is SGHTS, CDR2 YDEGEE.

The chain joins TRBV19 to TRBJ1-1; D gene unclear. V lost 4 bases, J lost 5 bases, and 8 bases lay in between. Germline CDR1 reads LNHDA; CDR2 reads SQIVND (reference sequence). This CDR3 has 12 residues. As DNA, the CDR3 is TGTGCCAGTAGTAATGTAGGGACTGAAGCTTTCTTT. Its translation is CASSNVGTEAFF.

This chain connects TRBV18 to TRBJ1-2; D perhaps matches TRBD1 (5 bases). V lost 6 bases and J lost 4, with 12 bases in between. CDR1 is KGHSH, CDR2 LQKENI, per germline. The CDR3 sequence is 13 residues long. CDR3 residues: CASSQQDAYGYTF. For the CDR3, the DNA is TGTGCCAGCTCGCAACAGGATGCCTATGGCTACACCTTC.

In its sample, this clone was seen once. V gene TRBV5-1 combines with J gene TRBJ1-1, with D perhaps TRBD1 (6 bases). The ends were cut back, 0 bases at V and 5 bases at J, with 11 bases in the middle. The CDR3 is 14 residues long. Germline-derived CDR1 and CDR2 are SGHRS and YFSETQ. The CDR3 bases are TGCGCCAGCAGCTTGGACACCCAGGGGACTGAAGCTTTCTTT. Protein product: CASSLDTQGTEAFF.

The J gene is TRBJ1-4, the V gene TRBV7-2; D may be TRBD1 (5 bases). From germline, CDR1 is SGHTA and CDR2 FQGNSA. V was shortened by 3 bases and J by 3 bases, with 14 bases between the two germline ends. The CDR3 runs to 16 residues. CDR3 region: CASSFWAGSSNEKLFF. The CDR3 coding sequence is TGTGCCAGCAGCTTCTGGGCAGGGAGTTCTAATGAAAAACTGTTTTTT.

This rearrangement joins TRBV5-6 to TRBJ2-7; 7 bases match TRBD1. The CDR3 totals 14 residues. V trimming: 6 bases; J trimming: 7 bases; junction bases outside the gene matches: 13. Germline assignment: CDR1 SGHDT and CDR2 YYEEEE. The CDR3: CASTLDRFTGEQYF. DNA of the CDR3: TGTGCCAGCACCCTGGACAGGTTCACCGGGGAGCAGTACTTC.

The V gene is TRBV4-1, the J gene TRBJ2-3; 11 nucleotides agree with TRBD1. The CDR3 has 17 amino acids. Germline values: CDR1 MGHRA, CDR2 YSYEKL. V gave up 0 bases and J gave up 0 bases; unmatched junction bases: 2. CDR3: CASSQEGTGGSTDTQYF. The CDR3 bases are TGCGCCAGCAGCCAAGAAGGGACAGGGGGGAGCACAGATACGCAGTATTTT.

CDR3 sequence reads: CASGTGVYGYTF. The DNA of the CDR3 is TGTGCGAGCGGCACAGGGGTCTATGGCTACACCTTC. The chain uses TRBV7-2 and TRBJ1-2; 7 bases agree with TRBD1. CDR1 and CDR2 from the germline V gene are SGHTA and FQGNSA. The CDR3 contains 12 residues.

The gene calls are TRBV5-1 and TRBJ2-7; 9 bases line up with TRBD1. With 7 bases clipped from V and 7 bases from J, the junction kept 12 bases outside the gene matches. Per the germline V gene, CDR1 is SGHRS and CDR2 is YFSETQ. The CDR3 length is 14 residues. CDR3 nucleotides: TGCGCCAGCGCGCCGGGACAGGGCGTTTCTGAGCAGTACTTC. It translates to CASAPGQGVSEQYF.

The J gene is TRBJ2-5, the V gene TRBV6-6, with TRBD1 matching over 8 bases. CDR3 length: 15 residues. The germline gives CDR1 MNHNY, CDR2 SVGAGI (reference sequence). V lost 2 bases and J lost 1; bases outside the gene matches: 3. The CDR3: CASSYTGQAQETQYF. Here the CDR3 DNA reads TGTGCCAGCAGTTACACGGGACAGGCCCAAGAGACCCAGTACTTC.

The chain joins TRBV4-3 to TRBJ2-3, with D perhaps assigned TRBD1 or TRBD2 (6 bases each). Germline-derived CDR1 and CDR2 are LGHNA and YSLEER. The CDR3 is 16 amino acids. Trimming cost V 1 base and J 2 bases, with 13 bases left between them. The CDR3 nucleotides are TGCGCCAGCAGCCAAGGGGGGGCGGACCCCACAGATACGCAGTATTTT. Translating gives CASSQGGADPTDTQYF.

The V and J genes are TRBV29-1 and TRBJ2-5; 8 bases agree with TRBD2. The V segment lost 0 bases and the J segment 4 bases; nucleotides outside the gene matches: 13. CDR1 and CDR2 (germline): SQVTM, ANQGSEA. The length of the CDR3 is 17 residues. The CDR3 DNA reads as TGCAGCGTTGAAGATGGGGGAGCGGGAGTTTCGGGAGAGACCCAGTACTTC. Protein sequence: CSVEDGGAGVSGETQYF.

This rearrangement joins TRBV4-2 to TRBJ2-5, with 11 positions matching TRBD2. The CDR3 loop spans 15 amino acids. V shed 4 bases and J 1 base; nucleotides not matched to a gene: 2. From germline, CDR1 is LGHNA and CDR2 YNFKEQ. CDR3 amino acids: CASSRGTSGQETQYF. CDR3 nucleotides: TGTGCCAGCAGCCGAGGGACTAGCGGCCAAGAGACCCAGTACTTC.

This chain uses TRBV4-1 with TRBJ2-3; no definite D call. This CDR3 is 15 amino acids long. From germline, CDR1 is MGHRA and CDR2 YSYEKL. V was cut by 2 bases and J by 2 bases, with 11 bases left in between. The CDR3 here is CASSQRLSATDTQYF. The CDR3 region has the DNA TGCGCCAGCAGCCAACGCCTCTCGGCCACAGATACGCAGTATTTT.

A few counts support this clone. The chain joins TRBV2 to TRBJ1-1; D gene unclear. Germline values: CDR1 SNHLY, CDR2 FYNNEI. Trimming shortened V by 2 bases and J by 3 bases, and 7 bases separated the two germline ends. This CDR3 comprises 13 residues. The CDR3 spells CASSEQVHTEAFF. CDR3 nucleotides: TGTGCCAGCAGTGAACAGGTCCACACTGAAGCTTTCTTT.